Listed here is a single T cell receptor beta chain. From germline, CDR1 is SGHAT and CDR2 FQNNGV. The V gene end was trimmed by 5 bases and the J gene end by 10 bases; junction bases not matched to a gene: 11. The CDR3 is 15 residues long. Amplification used 60 Vbeta primers and 13 Jbeta primers. Clones were sequenced by immunoSEQ multiplex PCR, and TCRdb holds only the in-frame ones, with some missing. This table has about 120,000 clones, around two thirds appearing once. These data come from a study of cytomegalovirus exposure and HLA in healthy donors. Sequenced material: PBMCs. The chain combines TRBV11-2 with TRBJ1-6; 7 bases line up with TRBD1. The clonotype was recovered from a middle-aged woman in good health and CMV-seropositive. CDR3 in amino acids: CASSLARDRRSPLHF. The CDR3 nucleotides are TGTGCCAGCAGCCTCGCAAGGGACAGACGATCACCCCTCCACTTT.